A selection of T cell receptor beta chains follows, all from one sample in a study of blood T cell repertoires in COVID-19. Using immunoSEQ multiplex PCR, the repertoire was profiled, and TCRdb retains in-frame clones only, with some absent. The table shows roughly 180,000 clones, with more than 70% occurring only once. The specimen was peripheral blood. All receptors derive from a woman aged 60-70 years with acute or convalescent COVID-19. Both conserved end residues are part of each CDR3. The order of the fields is CDR3 DNA, CDR3 protein, D gene, CDR3 length, clone size, V gene, J gene. A D gene is named only where the DNA matches it firmly. The listing skips clone size in some rows; elsewhere it reads once, few, many or a size class.

CDR3nt: TGTGCCAGCAGTTTCGGCGGGGAAGAGACCCAGTACTTC
CDR3aa: CASSFGGEETQYF
d_gene: -
len: 13
abundance: few
v_gene: TRBV27
j_gene: TRBJ2-5

CDR3nt: TGTGCCAGCAGCTTCGGCCTAGCGGGAAACAATGAGCAGTTCTTC
CDR3aa: CASSFGLAGNNEQFF
d_gene: TRBD2
len: 15
abundance: -
v_gene: TRBV9
j_gene: TRBJ2-1

CDR3nt: TGTGCCAGCAGCTCTCAGGGGAGCACTGAAGCTTTCTTT
CDR3aa: CASSSQGSTEAFF
d_gene: -
len: 13
abundance: -
v_gene: TRBV7-3
j_gene: TRBJ1-1

CDR3nt: TGTGCCAGCAGAAGGGGTGGCTACACCTTC
CDR3aa: CASRRGGYTF
d_gene: -
len: 10
abundance: -
v_gene: TRBV6-5
j_gene: TRBJ1-2

CDR3nt: TGCGCCAGCAGCCACGGGACAGGGGATGAAAAACTGTTTTTT
CDR3aa: CASSHGTGDEKLFF
d_gene: TRBD1
len: 14
abundance: -
v_gene: TRBV5-1
j_gene: TRBJ1-4

CDR3nt: TGCGCCAGCAGGGTGACTAGCGGAAGCACAGATACGCAGTATTTT
CDR3aa: CASRVTSGSTDTQYF
d_gene: TRBD2
len: 15
abundance: -
v_gene: TRBV10-2
j_gene: TRBJ2-3

CDR3nt: TGTGCCAGTAGTGGAGGCCAAGTAGCGGGAGTGGGAACCTACGAGCAGTACTTC
CDR3aa: CASSGGQVAGVGTYEQYF
d_gene: TRBD2
len: 18
abundance: -
v_gene: TRBV19
j_gene: TRBJ2-7

CDR3nt: TGTGCCAGCAGCGATTTGAGAACGACAACCTACGAGCAGTACTTC
CDR3aa: CASSDLRTTTYEQYF
d_gene: -
len: 15
abundance: once
v_gene: TRBV2
j_gene: TRBJ2-7

CDR3nt: TGTGCCAGCAGCGTGACAGGGGGAGCATCCAATGAGCAGTTCTTC
CDR3aa: CASSVTGGASNEQFF
d_gene: TRBD1
len: 15
abundance: -
v_gene: TRBV7-3
j_gene: TRBJ2-1

CDR3nt: TGTGCCAGCAGATTGGGGGGTGGCTACACCTTC
CDR3aa: CASRLGGGYTF
d_gene: -
len: 11
abundance: -
v_gene: TRBV28
j_gene: TRBJ1-2

CDR3nt: TGTGCCAGCAGCTGGACAGGGGGTACGCAGTATTTT
CDR3aa: CASSWTGGTQYF
d_gene: TRBD1
len: 12
abundance: -
v_gene: TRBV7-3
j_gene: TRBJ2-3

CDR3nt: TGTGCCAGCAGCTTAAGGACAGGGGGCAATCAGCCCCAGCATTTT
CDR3aa: CASSLRTGGNQPQHF
d_gene: TRBD1
len: 15
abundance: -
v_gene: TRBV7-8
j_gene: TRBJ1-5

CDR3nt: TGTGCCACCACGACTAGGGAATTCAATGAGCAGTTCTTC
CDR3aa: CATTTREFNEQFF
d_gene: -
len: 13
abundance: -
v_gene: TRBV15
j_gene: TRBJ2-1

CDR3nt: TGTGCCAGCAGTTCGGGACAGGGAAAGAGAGGAGCTTTCTTT
CDR3aa: CASSSGQGKRGAFF
d_gene: TRBD1
len: 14
abundance: -
v_gene: TRBV28
j_gene: TRBJ1-1

CDR3nt: TGTGCCAGCAGCCTGGAGGACGGAACGAACACCGGGGAGCTGTTTTTT
CDR3aa: CASSLEDGTNTGELFF
d_gene: -
len: 16
abundance: -
v_gene: TRBV7-8
j_gene: TRBJ2-2

CDR3nt: TGCGCCAGCAGTCTAAGACAGGTAGCCTACAATGAGCAGTTCTTC
CDR3aa: CASSLRQVAYNEQFF
d_gene: -
len: 15
abundance: once
v_gene: TRBV4-1
j_gene: TRBJ2-1

CDR3nt: TGTGCCAGCAGTTCCGATACCGGGACTAGATCCTACGAGCAGTACTTC
CDR3aa: CASSSDTGTRSYEQYF
d_gene: TRBD2
len: 16
abundance: few
v_gene: TRBV27
j_gene: TRBJ2-7

CDR3nt: TGTGCCAGCAGCCAAGAGGTAGCGGGCTTCGCAGATACGCAGTATTTT
CDR3aa: CASSQEVAGFADTQYF
d_gene: TRBD2
len: 16
abundance: once
v_gene: TRBV4-2
j_gene: TRBJ2-3

CDR3nt: TGTGCCAGCAGGAGGGGGGGCATTCCCACAGATACGCAGTATTTT
CDR3aa: CASRRGGIPTDTQYF
d_gene: -
len: 15
abundance: once
v_gene: TRBV2
j_gene: TRBJ2-3

CDR3nt: TGTGCCAGCAAGGCGGATAGCGGAGACTCCTACAATGAGCAGTTCTTC
CDR3aa: CASKADSGDSYNEQFF
d_gene: -
len: 16
abundance: many
v_gene: TRBV6-4
j_gene: TRBJ2-1

CDR3nt: TGTGCCAGCAGTGAAGGCGTACAAGCGGGAGGTATTAATGAGCAGTTCTTC
CDR3aa: CASSEGVQAGGINEQFF
d_gene: TRBD2
len: 17
abundance: -
v_gene: TRBV2
j_gene: TRBJ2-1

CDR3nt: TGTGCCAGCAGTGATGATCCTACCGCTTTCTTT
CDR3aa: CASSDDPTAFF
d_gene: -
len: 11
abundance: -
v_gene: TRBV2
j_gene: TRBJ1-1

CDR3nt: TGTGCCAGCAGCCAAGGACAGGGGGCTAACACCGGCCACTATGGCTACACCTTC
CDR3aa: CASSQGQGANTGHYGYTF
d_gene: TRBD1
len: 18
abundance: few
v_gene: TRBV4-2
j_gene: TRBJ1-2

CDR3nt: TGTGCCAGCAGCCCCTCCCCAGAGACCCAGTACTTC
CDR3aa: CASSPSPETQYF
d_gene: -
len: 12
abundance: -
v_gene: TRBV3-1/TRBV3-2
j_gene: TRBJ2-5

CDR3nt: TGTGCCTGGTCTGGACAGGGTAGCTCGGAAGCTTTCTTT
CDR3aa: CAWSGQGSSEAFF
d_gene: TRBD1
len: 13
abundance: -
v_gene: TRBV30
j_gene: TRBJ1-1

CDR3nt: TGTGCCAGCAGCGGGGACAGGGTCGGCTATGGCTACACCTTC
CDR3aa: CASSGDRVGYGYTF
d_gene: TRBD1
len: 14
abundance: -
v_gene: TRBV9
j_gene: TRBJ1-2

CDR3nt: TGTGCCTGGAGTGTAGGGGGGGACACTGAAGCTTTCTTT
CDR3aa: CAWSVGGDTEAFF
d_gene: -
len: 13
abundance: -
v_gene: TRBV30
j_gene: TRBJ1-1

CDR3nt: TGCGCCAGCAGCCAAGGGTTTGGGGGCTCCGGAGCCCTCGAGCAGTACTTC
CDR3aa: CASSQGFGGSGALEQYF
d_gene: -
len: 17
abundance: -
v_gene: TRBV5-1
j_gene: TRBJ2-7

CDR3nt: TGCAGCGTTGAGCCCCCTGGGGCGGGAGGGACGGGTGAGCAGTTCTTC
CDR3aa: CSVEPPGAGGTGEQFF
d_gene: TRBD2
len: 16
abundance: -
v_gene: TRBV29-1
j_gene: TRBJ2-1

CDR3nt: TGTGCCAGCAGCCAAATGGGCTCTAGCGGGACTTACAATGAGCAGTTCTTC
CDR3aa: CASSQMGSSGTYNEQFF
d_gene: TRBD2
len: 17
abundance: -
v_gene: TRBV3-1/TRBV3-2
j_gene: TRBJ2-1

CDR3nt: TGTGCCAGTAGTATAGACGGGGTAGGGACCGGGGAGCTGTTTTTT
CDR3aa: CASSIDGVGTGELFF
d_gene: -
len: 15
abundance: -
v_gene: TRBV19
j_gene: TRBJ2-2

CDR3nt: TGTGCCAGCACCCGCGCCGGGGGGCGCGGCAATCAGCCCCAGCATTTT
CDR3aa: CASTRAGGRGNQPQHF
d_gene: -
len: 16
abundance: -
v_gene: TRBV6-6
j_gene: TRBJ1-5

CDR3nt: TGTGCCAGCTCCTTAGGGGATGCAGATGGCTACACCTTC
CDR3aa: CASSLGDADGYTF
d_gene: -
len: 13
abundance: -
v_gene: TRBV4-2
j_gene: TRBJ1-2

CDR3nt: TGCGCCAGCGGGGACAGCCGAGATACGCAGTATTTT
CDR3aa: CASGDSRDTQYF
d_gene: TRBD1
len: 12
abundance: -
v_gene: TRBV10-1
j_gene: TRBJ2-3

CDR3nt: TGTGCCAGCAGCGCCGGGGGCGCGGGAGTATCCCGGGAGCAGTTCTTC
CDR3aa: CASSAGGAGVSREQFF
d_gene: -
len: 16
abundance: many
v_gene: TRBV3-1/TRBV3-2
j_gene: TRBJ2-1

CDR3nt: TGTGCCAGCAGTTACGCGGAAAGCTCCTACAATGAGCAGTTCTTC
CDR3aa: CASSYAESSYNEQFF
d_gene: -
len: 15
abundance: -
v_gene: TRBV6-5
j_gene: TRBJ2-1

CDR3nt: TGCGCCAGCAGCCAAGATCTAGTGGGGGCGGCCTCTGGGGCCAACGTCCTGACTTTC
CDR3aa: CASSQDLVGAASGANVLTF
d_gene: -
len: 19
abundance: few
v_gene: TRBV4-1
j_gene: TRBJ2-6

CDR3nt: TGTGCCAGCAGCTCTTCCGAGGGGGTAGGCTCCTATAATTCACCCCTCCACTTT
CDR3aa: CASSSSEGVGSYNSPLHF
d_gene: -
len: 18
abundance: -
v_gene: TRBV13
j_gene: TRBJ1-6

CDR3nt: TGTGCCAGCAGTACATGGGGAGCGACCGGGGAGCTGTTTTTT
CDR3aa: CASSTWGATGELFF
d_gene: -
len: 14
abundance: -
v_gene: TRBV6-5
j_gene: TRBJ2-2

CDR3nt: TGCGCCAGCAGCTGGGGACAGGGGGCCGGGGAGCTGTTTTTT
CDR3aa: CASSWGQGAGELFF
d_gene: TRBD1
len: 14
abundance: -
v_gene: TRBV5-1
j_gene: TRBJ2-2

CDR3nt: TGTGCCAGCAGCTTGGAGTCCCAGAACTATGGCTACACCTTC
CDR3aa: CASSLESQNYGYTF
d_gene: -
len: 14
abundance: few
v_gene: TRBV7-9
j_gene: TRBJ1-2

CDR3nt: TGTGCCATCAGTGAGGTAGCGAATGAGCAGTTCTTC
CDR3aa: CAISEVANEQFF
d_gene: -
len: 12
abundance: -
v_gene: TRBV10-3
j_gene: TRBJ2-1

CDR3nt: TGTGCCAGTAGCCGCCTGGAGGGCTTCTCTGGAAACACCATATATTTT
CDR3aa: CASSRLEGFSGNTIYF
d_gene: -
len: 16
abundance: once
v_gene: TRBV19
j_gene: TRBJ1-3

CDR3nt: TGTGCCAGCACCCATAGAGGAGGTTACGCCAAAAACATTCAGTACTTC
CDR3aa: CASTHRGGYAKNIQYF
d_gene: -
len: 16
abundance: -
v_gene: TRBV9
j_gene: TRBJ2-4

CDR3nt: TGTGCCAGCAGGGAGGGACAGCTCCAAGAGACCCAGTACTTC
CDR3aa: CASREGQLQETQYF
d_gene: -
len: 14
abundance: -
v_gene: TRBV6-5
j_gene: TRBJ2-5

CDR3nt: TGTGCCAGCAGCCAAGTAGGGAAGGGGGGGGGCGATCAGCCCCAGCATTTT
CDR3aa: CASSQVGKGGGDQPQHF
d_gene: -
len: 17
abundance: -
v_gene: TRBV4-2
j_gene: TRBJ1-5

CDR3nt: TGTGCCAGCAGCTTCCCGGGATTAGGGTCACCCCTCCACTTT
CDR3aa: CASSFPGLGSPLHF
d_gene: -
len: 14
abundance: -
v_gene: TRBV5-5
j_gene: TRBJ1-6

CDR3nt: TGCAGCGTTGTATCCGGGAATCAGCCCCAGCATTTT
CDR3aa: CSVVSGNQPQHF
d_gene: -
len: 12
abundance: -
v_gene: TRBV29-1
j_gene: TRBJ1-5

CDR3nt: TGTGCCAGCAGCCAAAGGCTAGCGGGCTTCAATGAGCAGTTCTTC
CDR3aa: CASSQRLAGFNEQFF
d_gene: TRBD2
len: 15
abundance: -
v_gene: TRBV3-1/TRBV3-2
j_gene: TRBJ2-1

CDR3nt: TGTGCCAGCAGTATCGGGACAGGGGTTTATAGCAATCAGCCCCAGCATTTT
CDR3aa: CASSIGTGVYSNQPQHF
d_gene: TRBD1
len: 17
abundance: -
v_gene: TRBV28
j_gene: TRBJ1-5

CDR3nt: TGTGCCAGTAGTTGGAGGGCTAGCGGTGTGAATGAGCAGTTCTTC
CDR3aa: CASSWRASGVNEQFF
d_gene: TRBD2
len: 15
abundance: -
v_gene: TRBV19
j_gene: TRBJ2-1

CDR3nt: TGCGCCAGCAGCCAAGAGACTAGCGGATACTACAATGAGCAGTTCTTC
CDR3aa: CASSQETSGYYNEQFF
d_gene: TRBD2
len: 16
abundance: -
v_gene: TRBV4-1
j_gene: TRBJ2-1

CDR3nt: TGTGCCAGCAGCCCAGGGATGTGGGAGACCCAGTACTTC
CDR3aa: CASSPGMWETQYF
d_gene: -
len: 13
abundance: -
v_gene: TRBV7-9
j_gene: TRBJ2-5

CDR3nt: TGTGCCAGCTCACCAATTACAAACACCGGGGAGCTGTTTTTT
CDR3aa: CASSPITNTGELFF
d_gene: -
len: 14
abundance: -
v_gene: TRBV18
j_gene: TRBJ2-2

CDR3nt: TGTGCCAGCAGTGAAGGGCTTCAGGAAAAACTGTTTTTT
CDR3aa: CASSEGLQEKLFF
d_gene: -
len: 13
abundance: -
v_gene: TRBV6-1
j_gene: TRBJ1-4